This entry lists 18 T cell receptor beta chains sequenced from one sample in a study of CD8 T cells in Susac syndrome (dated by TCRdb to the late 2010s). Libraries were made using the immunoSEQ multiplex PCR assay. RNA was extracted using the RNeasy kit, and roughly 0.45 to 1 microgram was reverse transcribed with random hexamers. TCRdb redid the processing of the public reads, applying fastp at Q25 and MiXCR, and retained in-frame beta chains. Records with the same CDR3 protein are collapsed into one entry carrying the most frequent genes and DNA. The table for this sample lists around 100,000 distinct CDR3 sequences; around 95% of them were counted only once. More than 0.3% of the sample is in the top ten clones. Sequencing was done on a sample of CD8+ T cells from PBMCs. Receptors originate from a human donor with Susac syndrome.

The rearrangement uses TRBV9 and TRBJ2-2; D not certain. Germline-derived CDR1 and CDR2 are SGDLS and YYNGEE. The CDR3 spans 13 residues. The V end was cut by 0 bases, the J end by 3 bases, with 3 bases between. The chain's CDR3 is CASSVVDTGELFF. The CDR3 nucleotides read TGTGCCAGCAGCGTAGTGGACACCGGGGAGCTGTTTTTT. Combining the CDR3 with reference TRBV9 and TRBJ2-2 gives the whole variable domain DSGVTQTPKHLITATGQRVTLRCSPRSGDLSVYWYQQSLDQGLQFLIQYYNGEERAKGNILERFSAQQFPDLHSELNLSSLELGDSALYFCASSVVDTGELFFGEGSRLTVL.

This chain uses TRBV20-1 with TRBJ2-5; 7 bases align to TRBD2. The CDR3 is 13 residues long. V was pared by 6 bases and J by 5 bases, with 9 bases of the junction left unmatched. Germline CDR1 is DFQATT and CDR2 is SNEGSKA (reference sequence). CDR3 DNA sequence: TGCAGTGCGGATGGGAGGGAGGGGGAGACCCAGTACTTC. Protein product: CSADGREGETQYF.

The chain links TRBV15 to TRBJ1-4, with a tentative D call TRBD1 (6 bases). The germline CDR1 and CDR2 sequences are LNHNV and YYDKDF (reference sequence). There are 14 residues in the CDR3. V shed 5 bases and J shed 9 bases, with 16 bases lying between them. The CDR3 sequence: CATSVGAQGQKLFF. The CDR3 nucleotides read TGTGCCACCAGCGTGGGAGCACAGGGACAAAAACTGTTTTTT.

The J gene is TRBJ1-1, the V gene TRBV2; 8 nucleotides align to TRBD1. The V segment lost 6 bases and the J segment 4 bases; nucleotides outside the gene matches: 7. CDR1 and CDR2 (germline): SNHLY, FYNNEI. This CDR3 is built from 14 residues. CDR3 residues: CASRRGTGGTEAFF. CDR3 sequence (DNA): TGTGCCAGCAGAAGGGGCACAGGGGGCACTGAAGCTTTCTTT.

The rearrangement uses TRBV7-8 and TRBJ2-3, with 8 bases fitting TRBD2. The CDR3 totals 17 residues. V lost 5 bases and J lost 4; bases outside the gene matches: 14. Germline V CDR1 and CDR2: SGHVS, FQNEAQ. The CDR3 sequence: CASSPDPGLERPDTQYF. The CDR3 DNA reads as TGTGCCAGCAGCCCAGACCCGGGACTAGAAAGGCCAGATACGCAGTATTTT.

This sequence joins TRBV10-3 and TRBJ2-7; 12 positions agree with TRBD1. Germline loops: CDR1 ENHRY, CDR2 SYGVKD. With V trimmed by 3 bases and J by 2 bases, 2 bases remained unmatched. CDR3 length: 15 residues. The DNA of the CDR3 is TGTGCCATCAGTGAAAGGGACAGGGGGCCCTACGAGCAGTACTTC. Translation gives CAISERDRGPYEQYF.

The chain combines TRBV28 with TRBJ2-1; D might be TRBD1 or TRBD2, each matching 6 bases. With 8 bases removed from V and 8 bases from J, the gap between germline ends came to 16 bases. The CDR3 loop spans 13 amino acids. Germline V gene data show CDR1 as MDHEN and CDR2 as SYDVKM. For the CDR3, the DNA is TGTGCCAGCTTCCCGGCCGGGGGCCATGAGCAGTTCTTC. It encodes CASFPAGGHEQFF.

The V call is TRBV12-3 or TRBV12-4, the J call TRBJ2-3; D is undetermined. CDR3 length: 14 amino acids. Trimming took off 1 base at V and 2 bases at J, with 7 bases between the two ends. Here the CDR3 DNA reads TGTGCCAGCAGTTTAGTTTCGTCCACAGATACGCAGTATTTT. It codes for CASSLVSSTDTQYF.

The CDR3, as DNA: TGTGCCAGCGGGTCGGCAGCACTAGCCAAAAACATTCAGTACTTC. Translation gives CASGSAALAKNIQYF. This sequence joins TRBV2 and TRBJ2-4; D unresolved. Trimming took off 8 bases at V and 0 bases at J, with 14 bases between the two ends. Germline V gives CDR1 SNHLY, CDR2 FYNNEI. CDR3 length: 15 residues.

The chain has TRBV14 and TRBJ2-1; the D gene is possibly TRBD2 (6 bases). The CDR3 length is 16 residues. Germline CDR1 reads SGHDN; CDR2 reads FVKESK. The germline V and J ends were trimmed by 0 bases and 2 bases, with 11 bases remaining between them. CDR3 protein: CASSQDWRVPYNEQFF. CDR3 sequence (DNA): TGTGCCAGCAGCCAAGATTGGAGGGTGCCCTACAATGAGCAGTTCTTC.

V gene TRBV12-3 or TRBV12-4 combines with J gene TRBJ1-4; TRBD1 matches 10 bases. The ends lost 5 bases at V and 7 bases at J; junction bases unmatched: 13. The length of the CDR3 is 17 residues. The chain's CDR3 is CASSPGTGASSGEKLFF. Written as DNA, the CDR3 is TGTGCCAGCAGTCCCGGGACAGGGGCGTCCAGTGGTGAAAAACTGTTTTTT.

This clonotype showed up just once. The chain uses TRBV9 and TRBJ2-6; D call uncertain. Trimming removed 4 bases from V and 0 bases from J, with 11 bases in between. The germline gives CDR1 SGDLS, CDR2 YYNGEE. This CDR3 has 16 residues. CDR3 coding DNA: TGTGCCAGCAGCTCCCCCGCCAGCTCTGGGGCCAACGTCCTGACTTTC. It encodes CASSSPASSGANVLTF.

The rearrangement uses TRBV2 and TRBJ1-6; D unresolved. CDR1 is SNHLY and CDR2 is FYNNEI in the germline V gene. CDR3 length: 14 residues. Deletions cut 3 bases from V and 9 bases from J, with 12 bases between. This CDR3 is CASSERLGGSPLHF. The CDR3, as DNA: TGTGCCAGCAGTGAGCGTTTGGGAGGTTCACCCCTCCACTTT.

This clonotype has a single count. The chain recombines TRBV20-1 with TRBJ2-7, with 12 bases lining up with TRBD2. The CDR3 is 14 amino acids. Germline assignment: CDR1 DFQATT and CDR2 SNEGSKA (reference sequence). V gave up 5 bases and J gave up 3 bases; unmatched junction bases: 5. As DNA, the CDR3 is TGCAGTGCTCCCAGACTAGCGGGGGTCTACGAGCAGTACTTC. It specifies CSAPRLAGVYEQYF.

V is TRBV5-6 and J is TRBJ2-7; the match to TRBD2 covers 7 bases. This CDR3 has 14 amino acids. Germline CDR1 SGHDT, CDR2 YYEEEE. V lost 0 bases and J lost 6; bases outside the gene matches: 6. CDR3 region: CASSLALSGGEQYF. The CDR3 DNA follows: TGTGCCAGCAGCTTGGCCCTGTCGGGGGGCGAGCAGTACTTC. Using reference TRBV5-6 and TRBJ2-7 for the parts outside the CDR3, the full variable domain is DAGVTQSPTHLIKTRGQQVTLRCSPKSGHDTVSWYQQALGQGPQFIFQYYEEEERQRGNFPDRFSGHQFPNYSSELNVNALLLGDSALYLCASSLALSGGEQYFGPGTRLTVT.

The V gene is TRBV27, the J gene TRBJ1-1, with D hard to call. V was clipped by 3 bases and J by 13 bases, with 24 bases between them. The CDR3 length is 15 residues. Per germline, CDR1 MNHEY and CDR2 SMNVEV (reference sequence). CDR3 DNA sequence: TGTGCCAGCAGTTTTAGCGCAGCGCTGCCGACAATAGGTTTCTTT. This codes for CASSFSAALPTIGFF.

The V call is TRBV20-1, the J call TRBJ1-2; 8 bases line up with TRBD1. Unmatched junction bases numbered 8, after V lost 5 bases and J lost 6 bases. This CDR3 is 13 amino acids long. The germline CDR1 and CDR2 sequences are DFQATT and SNEGSKA (reference sequence). CDR3 bases: TGCAGTGCTTTCCGGACAGGGAGCGATGGCTACACCTTC. Amino acids: CSAFRTGSDGYTF.

This clonotype came up a few times. The chain carries TRBV4-1 and TRBJ1-1; D not certain. V was pared by 1 base and J by 2 bases, with 5 bases between. The CDR3 runs 13 residues. The germline CDR1 and CDR2 sequences are MGHRA and YSYEKL. CDR3 amino acids: CASSQVDNTEAFF. CDR3 in DNA: TGCGCCAGCAGCCAAGTCGATAACACTGAAGCTTTCTTT.